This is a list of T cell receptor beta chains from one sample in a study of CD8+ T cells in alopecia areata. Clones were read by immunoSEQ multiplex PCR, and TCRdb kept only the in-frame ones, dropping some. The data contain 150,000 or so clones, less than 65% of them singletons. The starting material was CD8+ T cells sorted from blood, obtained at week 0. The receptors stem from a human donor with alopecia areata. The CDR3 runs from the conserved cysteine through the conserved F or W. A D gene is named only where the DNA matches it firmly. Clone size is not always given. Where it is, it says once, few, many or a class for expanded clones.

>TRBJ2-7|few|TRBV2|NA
TGTGCCAGCAGCCCTAACTACGAGCAGTACTTC
CASSPNYEQYF
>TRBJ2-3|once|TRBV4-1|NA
TGCGCCAGCAGCCCCGGCGGAGGGTATGGGGCAGATACGCAGTATTTT
CASSPGGGYGADTQYF
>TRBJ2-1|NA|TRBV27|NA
TGTGCCAGCAGTTTTGTGACAAATTCCTACAATGAGCAGTTCTTC
CASSFVTNSYNEQFF
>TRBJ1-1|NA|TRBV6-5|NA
TGTGCCAGCAAATTTGGTACTGAAGCTTTCTTT
CASKFGTEAFF
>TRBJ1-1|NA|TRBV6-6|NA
TGTGCCAGCAGTCGTACAGGGAGGGCTGAAGCTTTCTTT
CASSRTGRAEAFF
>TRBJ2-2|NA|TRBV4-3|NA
TGCGCCAGCAGCCAAGATGGAGCGACAGCCGGGGAGCTGTTTTTT
CASSQDGATAGELFF
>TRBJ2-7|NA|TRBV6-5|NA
TGTGCCAGCAGTTACAAGGGCTCCTACGAGCAGTACTTC
CASSYKGSYEQYF
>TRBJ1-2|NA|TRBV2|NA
TGTGCCAGCAGTGACGCGGGCTACACCTTC
CASSDAGYTF
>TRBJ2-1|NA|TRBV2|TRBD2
TGTGCCAGCAGCTCGGGACTAGCGGGGGCCCGGGCTTACAATGAGCAGTTCTTC
CASSSGLAGARAYNEQFF
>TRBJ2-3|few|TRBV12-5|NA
TGTGCTAGTGGTTTGCGCCGGGCCACAGATACGCAGTATTTT
CASGLRRATDTQYF
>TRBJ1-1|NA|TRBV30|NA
TGTGCCTGGAGTCTTCTTAGGAACACTGAAGCTTTCTTT
CAWSLLRNTEAFF
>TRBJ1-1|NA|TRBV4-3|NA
TGCGCCAGCAGCCAAGATCGTAGGGCAGGTTTTGAAGCTTTCTTT
CASSQDRRAGFEAFF
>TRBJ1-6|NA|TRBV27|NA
TGTGCCAGCAGTATAAGTCAGGCGAGCGGGAAGCCCCTCCACTTT
CASSISQASGKPLHF
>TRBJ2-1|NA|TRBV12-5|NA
TGTGCTAGTGGTTCCCGAGTACGTGATGAGCAGTTCTTC
CASGSRVRDEQFF
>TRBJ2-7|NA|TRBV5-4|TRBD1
TGTGCCAGCAGTCCGGGACAGGGATCCTACGAGCAGTACTTC
CASSPGQGSYEQYF
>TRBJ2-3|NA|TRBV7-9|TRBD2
TGTGCCAGCATCCAGGGAGGGGAGGATAGCACAGATACGCAGTATTTT
CASIQGGEDSTDTQYF
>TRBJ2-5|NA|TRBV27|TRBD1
TGTGCCAGCAGCACTCTCGGACAGGGGATACCGGGGGAGACCCAGTACTTC
CASSTLGQGIPGETQYF
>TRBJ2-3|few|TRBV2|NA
TGTGCCAGCAGTGGTAAAGGGTGGGCAGATACGCAGTATTTT
CASSGKGWADTQYF
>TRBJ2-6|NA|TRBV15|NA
TGTGCCACCAGGGGTTCAGGGGCCAACGTCCTGACTTTC
CATRGSGANVLTF
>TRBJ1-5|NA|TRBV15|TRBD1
TGTGCCACCAGCAGAGGAACAGGGGGTCAGCCCCAGCATTTT
CATSRGTGGQPQHF
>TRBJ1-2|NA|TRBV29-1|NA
TGCAGCGTTGACACTAACTATGGCTACACCTTC
CSVDTNYGYTF
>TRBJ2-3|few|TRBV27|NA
TGTGCCAGCAGTTTGGGCGGACCTTACACAGATACGCAGTATTTT
CASSLGGPYTDTQYF
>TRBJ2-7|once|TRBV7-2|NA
TGTGCCAGCAGCTTGGACGGCCGAACCTACGAGCAGTACTTC
CASSLDGRTYEQYF
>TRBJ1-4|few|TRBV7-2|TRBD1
TGTGCCAGCAGTTCCGGACAGGCTAATGAAAAACTGTTTTTT
CASSSGQANEKLFF
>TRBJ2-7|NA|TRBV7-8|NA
TGTGCCAGCAGCGCCGATCGCTACGAGCAGTACTTC
CASSADRYEQYF
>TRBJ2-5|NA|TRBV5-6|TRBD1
TGTGCCAGCAGTCCGACAGGGGATAGAGAGACCCAGTACTTC
CASSPTGDRETQYF
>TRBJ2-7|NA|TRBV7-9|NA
TGTGCCAGCAGCTTAGCGCGGGGTCCCTCCTACGAGCAGTACTTC
CASSLARGPSYEQYF
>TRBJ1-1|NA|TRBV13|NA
TGTGCCAGCAGCGGAGGTCTTAGTGAGAGGACTGAAGCTTTCTTT
CASSGGLSERTEAFF
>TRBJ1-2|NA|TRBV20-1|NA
TGCAGTGCAGAGACTCGGGGCTACACCTTC
CSAETRGYTF
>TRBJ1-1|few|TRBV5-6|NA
TGTGCCAGCAGCGCGGGTTTTCCTGAAGCTTTCTTT
CASSAGFPEAFF
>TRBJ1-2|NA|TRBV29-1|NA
TGCAGCGTACTGGGTGGCTACACCTTC
CSVLGGYTF
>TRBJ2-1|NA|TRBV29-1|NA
TGCAGCGTTGATGGAGAGAGCTCCTACAATGAGCAGTTCTTC
CSVDGESSYNEQFF
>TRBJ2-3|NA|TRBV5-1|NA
TGCGCCAGCAGCTTAATCCCCTTGGATACGCAGTATTTT
CASSLIPLDTQYF
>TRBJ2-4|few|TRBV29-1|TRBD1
TGCAGCGCCGGGACAGAGGACATTCAGTACTTC
CSAGTEDIQYF
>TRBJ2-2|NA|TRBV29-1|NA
TGCAGCGCCATAGGCCACTACCCCCACTCGAACACCGGGGAGCTGTTTTTT
CSAIGHYPHSNTGELFF
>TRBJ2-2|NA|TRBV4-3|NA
TGCGCCAGCAGCCAAGATAGGGCCCTCACCGGGGAGCTGTTTTTT
CASSQDRALTGELFF
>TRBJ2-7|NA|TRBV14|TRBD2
TGTGCCAGCAGCCAAGAGGACCGGGACTACTCCTACGAGCAGTACTTC
CASSQEDRDYSYEQYF
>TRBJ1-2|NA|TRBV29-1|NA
TGCAGCGGAACCGGGGGTGCCAACTATGGCTACACCTTC
CSGTGGANYGYTF
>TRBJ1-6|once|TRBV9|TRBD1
TGTGCCAGCAGACAACCCACAGGGGCCGCTTCACCCCTCCACTTT
CASRQPTGAASPLHF
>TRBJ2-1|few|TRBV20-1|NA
TGCAGTGCTCAAATGCTCAATGAGCAGTTCTTC
CSAQMLNEQFF
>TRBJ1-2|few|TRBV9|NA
TGTGCCAGCAGCGTAGGCGGACGAAGAAATGGCTACACCTTC
CASSVGGRRNGYTF
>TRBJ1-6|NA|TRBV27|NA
TGTGCCAGCAGCGCCGGTTCTGGGCTGGGTTCACCCCTCCACTTT
CASSAGSGLGSPLHF
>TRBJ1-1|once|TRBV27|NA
TGTGCCAGCAGTTTATCGGGACCCCCCACTGAAGCTTTCTTT
CASSLSGPPTEAFF
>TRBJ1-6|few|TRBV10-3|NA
TGTGCCATCGGAGACCGGGACTTAAATTCACCCCTCCACTTT
CAIGDRDLNSPLHF
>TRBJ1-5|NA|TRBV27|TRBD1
TGTGCCAGCAGAGGACAGGCCTCCATGCCCCAGCATTTT
CASRGQASMPQHF
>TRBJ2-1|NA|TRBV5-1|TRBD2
TGCGCCAGCAGTGGAGCGGGGGGAACCTACAATGAGCAGTTCTTC
CASSGAGGTYNEQFF
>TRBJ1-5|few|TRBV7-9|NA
TGTGCCAGCAGCCCAGGTTATAGCAATCAGCCCCAGCATTTT
CASSPGYSNQPQHF
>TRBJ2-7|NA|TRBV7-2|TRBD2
TGTGCCAGCAGCTTAGGGACTAGCAAGGAGCAGTACTTC
CASSLGTSKEQYF
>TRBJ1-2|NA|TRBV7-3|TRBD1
TGTGCCAGCAGCTTATACCCCGGACAGGGAGAGTTCTATGGCTACACCTTC
CASSLYPGQGEFYGYTF
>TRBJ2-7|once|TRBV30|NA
TGTGCCTGGAGTGTATTGGGGGAGCAGTACTTC
CAWSVLGEQYF
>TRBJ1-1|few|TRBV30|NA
TGTGCCTGGAGTGAGGGGGCTGAAGCTTTCTTT
CAWSEGAEAFF
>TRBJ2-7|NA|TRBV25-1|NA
TGTGCCAGCAGTGAACGGGGCGAGCAGTACTTC
CASSERGEQYF
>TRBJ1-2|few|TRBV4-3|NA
TGCGCCAGCAGCCAAGAAGCAGGGTCGCCTAACTATGGCTACACCTTC
CASSQEAGSPNYGYTF
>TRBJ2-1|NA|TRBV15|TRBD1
TGTGCCACCAGCAGGACAGGGGACAATGAGCAGTTCTTC
CATSRTGDNEQFF